This T cell receptor (beta chain) was sequenced for a study of blood T cell repertoires in COVID-19. Study information: Samples came from the United States, Italy and Spain, spanning acute and convalescent COVID-19. Sources were T cells, B-cell-depleted T cells, or PBMCs; the material itself was cDNA or gDNA.

In the original processing: Reference gene primer amplification gave estimated nucleated cell counts. The method was immunoSEQ multiplex PCR; TCRdb's version includes in-frame clones alone and lacks a portion of them. V and J calls and clone size are copied from that table; D and trimming were computed from the DNA. The table has about 140,000 clones, approximately 85% seen once; the top ten hold 2.5% to 3%. The CDR3 contains 12 residues. Germline V gene sequence: CDR1 MDHEN, CDR2 SYDVKM. Trimming took 6 bases from V and 2 from J, leaving 5 bases between them. Input material: peripheral blood. J is TRBJ1-5 and V is TRBV28; D call uncertain. The receptor was isolated from a middle-aged man with acute or convalescent COVID-19. CDR3 loop: CASRAGNQPQHF. Here the CDR3 DNA reads TGTGCCAGCAGGGCCGGCAATCAGCCCCAGCATTTT. The entire variable domain, with the rest obtained from reference TRBV28 and TRBJ1-5, is as follows: DVKVTQSSRYLVKRTGEKVFLECVQDMDHENMFWYRQDPGLGLRLIYFSYDVKMKEKGDIPEGYSVSREKKERFSLILESASTNQTSMYLCASRAGNQPQHFGDGTRLSIL.